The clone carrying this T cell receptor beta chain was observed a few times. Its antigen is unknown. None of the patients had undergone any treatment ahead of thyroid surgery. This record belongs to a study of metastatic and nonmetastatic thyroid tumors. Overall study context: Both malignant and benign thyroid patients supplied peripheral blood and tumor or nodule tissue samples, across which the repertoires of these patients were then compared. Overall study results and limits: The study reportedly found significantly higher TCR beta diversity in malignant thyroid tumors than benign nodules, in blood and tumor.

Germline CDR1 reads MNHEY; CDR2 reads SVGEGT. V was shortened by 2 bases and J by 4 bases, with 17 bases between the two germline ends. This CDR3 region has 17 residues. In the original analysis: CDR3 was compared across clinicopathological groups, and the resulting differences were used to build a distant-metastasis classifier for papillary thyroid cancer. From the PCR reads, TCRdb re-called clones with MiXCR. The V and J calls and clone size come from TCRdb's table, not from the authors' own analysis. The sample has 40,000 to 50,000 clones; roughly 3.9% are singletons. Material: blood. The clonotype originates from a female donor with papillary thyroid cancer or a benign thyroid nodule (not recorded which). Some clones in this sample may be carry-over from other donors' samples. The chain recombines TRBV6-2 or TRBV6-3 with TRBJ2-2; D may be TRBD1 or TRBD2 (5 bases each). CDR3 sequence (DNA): TGTGCCAGCAGTTACACGCCCCTCCTTGGGGGCACCGGGGAGCTGTTTTTT. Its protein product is CASSYTPLLGGTGELFF.